This T cell receptor beta chain is from a study of blood T cell repertoires in COVID-19. About the study: The United States, Italy and Spain were the sources of the acute and convalescent COVID-19 samples.

Across 24 US areas, participants ranged in age from roughly 18 to 89 years. Symptom resolution, clearance, or two negative PCRs marked the recovered donors of Cohort 3. Trimming stripped 0 bases from V and 7 bases from J, with 22 bases between. Germline CDR1 and CDR2: LGHNA and YSLEER. CDR3 length: 18 residues. Original processing methods: Reference gene primers were amplified, and this amplification served to estimate nucleated cell counts. Sequenced by immunoSEQ multiplex PCR; TCRdb stores in-frame clones only, minus some. That table is the source of V, J and clone size, and D and trimming were worked out from the DNA. The table has under 200,000 clones, less than 90% seen once; the top ten hold around 4.8%.

This sequence joins TRBV4-3 and TRBJ1-5; D might be TRBD1 (5 bases). The receptor was derived from a woman in her forties or fifties who had recovered from COVID-19. The source material was PBMCs or T cells enriched from blood (not recorded which). CDR3 bases: TGCGCCAGCAGCCAAGATTTGCTCTCGAGACAGTGGAGCCAGCCCCAGCATTTT. Translating it yields CASSQDLLSRQWSQPQHF.